The present T cell receptor (beta chain) was sequenced within a study of control samples from healthy donors and cancer patients. Profiled with immunoSEQ multiplex PCR; TCRdb holds only in-frame clones, not every one. The sample consists of some 130,000 clones, around 90% of them appearing once. This CDR3 contains 16 residues. The germline V and J ends were trimmed by 7 bases and 3 bases, with 19 bases remaining between them. Germline V gene lookup returns CDR1 SGHAT and CDR2 FQNNGV. Input material: blood. This receptor was obtained from a man younger than 30 in good health. The chain employs TRBV11-2 and TRBJ1-3; D is perhaps TRBD1 (6 bases). The CDR3: CASTNPRGAGGNTIYF. In nucleotides, the CDR3 is TGTGCCAGCACCAACCCCAGGGGCGCGGGTGGAAACACCATATATTTT.